This T cell receptor beta chain was observed in a study of blood T cell repertoires in COVID-19 (TCRdb year 2020). Context from the whole study: Samples covering the acute and convalescent phases of COVID-19 were provided by collaborators in the United States, Italy and Spain. The material from the prospective study consisted of cDNA or gDNA derived from T cells, B-cell-depleted T cells, or PBMCs. Deeply sampled blood TCRbeta repertoires from subjects exposed to, actively infected with, or recovered from COVID-19 were included in the dataset. The repertoires were released in a freely available public database intended as a resource for research on the immune response to SARS-CoV-2. Samples came from the ongoing ImmuneRACE study (first 160 participants) plus 1,254 subjects from 6 global collaborators. The sample metadata nearly always contained a de-identified subject ID, COVID-19 status, age in years and sex. HLA class I and class II types, where available, came from metadata supplied by the sample provider rather than from assay-based typing.

What the authors observed across the whole study: The amount of clinical and demographic metadata varied by source and participant and was provided uncurated.

TCRbeta CDR3 regions were amplified from genomic DNA using the immunoSEQ Assay, a bias-controlled multiplex PCR. The paper's processing steps were these. Nucleated cell counts per sample were estimated from amplification of reference gene primers within the assay. To quantify the absolute abundance of each unique TCRbeta CDR3 rearrangement, sequence reads were collapsed and filtered. For each sample, productive Simpson clonality was calculated as the square root of Simpson's diversity index over productive rearrangements. The immuneACCESS repertoire file appears here via TCRdb, limited to in-frame rearrangements. These files lack a portion of the clones; in checked studies, under half of the deficit traces to unresolved V genes, and the cause of the others is not known. Clone size and the V and J calls come from that table; the DNA yielded D and trimming. Within this sample are 200,000 to 250,000 clones, with around 90% of them counted one time only. The ten largest clones capture around 0.85% of the sample.

V trim: 0 bases; J trim: 2 bases; unmatched bases: 11. The germline V gene supplies CDR1 SGHRS and CDR2 YFSETQ. Counted from cysteine to phenylalanine, this CDR3 has 19 amino acids. Only CDR3 DNA remains: 57 bases, in frame from the first base. At one collaborating source in Seattle, patients were enrolled during active infection and were followed longitudinally through the course of disease. Each collaborating institution followed its own protocols to collect whole blood in K2EDTA tubes. For TCRbeta analysis, collaborators shipped samples in one of three forms: frozen whole blood, isolated PBMCs, or DNA extracted from either of those sample types. Of note for this clone: There is no known antigen for this receptor. One base away there is no much larger clone; base qualities are not given.

The source material was peripheral blood. The receptor was isolated from a man aged 55-75 years with COVID-19, enrolled during active disease. The chain couples TRBV5-1 to TRBJ2-6; TRBD1 lines up with 7 middle nucleotides. The DNA reads TGCGCCAGCAGCTTGGACTGGACAGGTTATCAGGCTGGGGCCAACGTCCTGACTTTC. Its translation is CASSLDWTGYQAGANVLTF.